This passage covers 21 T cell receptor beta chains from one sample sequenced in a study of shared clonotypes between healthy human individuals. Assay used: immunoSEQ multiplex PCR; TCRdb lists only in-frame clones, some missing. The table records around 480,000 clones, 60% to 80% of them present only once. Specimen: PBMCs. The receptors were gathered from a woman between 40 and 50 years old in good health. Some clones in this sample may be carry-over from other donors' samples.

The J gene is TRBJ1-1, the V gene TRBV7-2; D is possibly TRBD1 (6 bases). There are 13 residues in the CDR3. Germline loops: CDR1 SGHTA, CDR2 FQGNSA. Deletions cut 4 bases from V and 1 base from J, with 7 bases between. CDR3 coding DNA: TGTGCCAGCAGCTGGGGACAGAACACTGAAGCTTTCTTT. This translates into CASSWGQNTEAFF.

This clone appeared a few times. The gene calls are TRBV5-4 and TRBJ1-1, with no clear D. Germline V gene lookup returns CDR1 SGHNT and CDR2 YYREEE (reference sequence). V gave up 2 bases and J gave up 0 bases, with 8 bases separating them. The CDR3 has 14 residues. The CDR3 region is CASSLKGVNTEAFF. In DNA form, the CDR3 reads TGTGCCAGCAGCTTAAAGGGAGTGAACACTGAAGCTTTCTTT.

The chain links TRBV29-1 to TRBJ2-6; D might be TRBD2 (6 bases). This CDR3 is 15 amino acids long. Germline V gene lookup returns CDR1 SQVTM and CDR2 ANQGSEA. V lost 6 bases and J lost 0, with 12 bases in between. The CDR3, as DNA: TGCAGCGTCCTTCCCGGGGGCTCTGGGGCCAACGTCCTGACTTTC. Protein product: CSVLPGGSGANVLTF.

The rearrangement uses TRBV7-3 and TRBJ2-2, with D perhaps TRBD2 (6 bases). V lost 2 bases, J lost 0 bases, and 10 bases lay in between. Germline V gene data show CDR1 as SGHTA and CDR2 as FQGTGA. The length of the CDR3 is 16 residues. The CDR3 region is CASSLVPGANTGELFF. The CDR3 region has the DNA TGTGCCAGCAGCTTAGTGCCGGGGGCGAACACCGGGGAGCTGTTTTTT.

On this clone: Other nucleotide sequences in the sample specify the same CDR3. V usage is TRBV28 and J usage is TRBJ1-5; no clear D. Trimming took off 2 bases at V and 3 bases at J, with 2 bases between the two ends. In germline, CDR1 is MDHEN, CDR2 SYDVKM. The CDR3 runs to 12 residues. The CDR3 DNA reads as TGTGCCAGCAGTTTAGTCAATCAGCCCCAGCATTTT. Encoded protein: CASSLVNQPQHF. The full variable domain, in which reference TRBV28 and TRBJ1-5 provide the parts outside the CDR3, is DVKVTQSSRYLVKRTGEKVFLECVQDMDHENMFWYRQDPGLGLRLIYFSYDVKMKEKGDIPEGYSVSREKKERFSLILESASTNQTSMYLCASSLVNQPQHFGDGTRLSIL.

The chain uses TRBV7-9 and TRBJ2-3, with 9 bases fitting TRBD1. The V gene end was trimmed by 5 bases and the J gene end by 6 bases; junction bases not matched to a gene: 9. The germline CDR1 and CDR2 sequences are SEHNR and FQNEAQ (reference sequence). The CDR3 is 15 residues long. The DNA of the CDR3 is TGTGCCAGCAGCACTCCGGGACAGGGTATCGATACGCAGTATTTT. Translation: CASSTPGQGIDTQYF. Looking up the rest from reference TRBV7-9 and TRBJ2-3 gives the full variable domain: DTGVSQNPRHKITKRGQNVTFRCDPISEHNRLYWYRQTLGQGPEFLTYFQNEAQLEKSRLLSDRFSAERPKGSFSTLEIQRTEQGDSAMYLCASSTPGQGIDTQYFGPGTRLTVL.

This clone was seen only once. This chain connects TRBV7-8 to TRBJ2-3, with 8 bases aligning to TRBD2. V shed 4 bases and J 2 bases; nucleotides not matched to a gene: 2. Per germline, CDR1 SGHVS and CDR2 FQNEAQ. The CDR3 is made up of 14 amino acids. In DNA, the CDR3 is TGTGCCAGCAGCTCCGGGAGGGTCACAGATACGCAGTATTTT. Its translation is CASSSGRVTDTQYF.

The CDR3 region is CASAEGTSGYEQYF. Written as DNA, the CDR3 is TGCGCCAGCGCCGAAGGAACTAGCGGCTACGAGCAGTACTTC. The J gene is TRBJ2-7, the V gene TRBV10-1; 8 bases map to TRBD2. CDR3 length: 14 amino acids. Germline V gene lookup returns CDR1 WNHNN and CDR2 SYGVQD (reference sequence). J gave up 3 bases and V 8 bases, and 9 bases lay outside the gene matches.

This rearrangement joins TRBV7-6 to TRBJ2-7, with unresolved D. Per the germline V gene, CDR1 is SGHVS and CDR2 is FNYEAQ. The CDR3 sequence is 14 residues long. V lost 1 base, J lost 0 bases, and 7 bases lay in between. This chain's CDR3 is CASSLEVSSYEQYF. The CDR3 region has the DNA TGTGCCAGCAGCTTAGAAGTTAGCTCCTACGAGCAGTACTTC.

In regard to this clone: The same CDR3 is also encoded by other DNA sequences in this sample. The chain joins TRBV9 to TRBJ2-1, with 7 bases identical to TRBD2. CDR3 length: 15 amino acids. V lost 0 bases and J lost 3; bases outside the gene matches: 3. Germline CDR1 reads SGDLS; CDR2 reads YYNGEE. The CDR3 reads CASSVGLAVYNEQFF. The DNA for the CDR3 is TGTGCCAGCAGCGTAGGGCTAGCGGTCTACAATGAGCAGTTCTTC.

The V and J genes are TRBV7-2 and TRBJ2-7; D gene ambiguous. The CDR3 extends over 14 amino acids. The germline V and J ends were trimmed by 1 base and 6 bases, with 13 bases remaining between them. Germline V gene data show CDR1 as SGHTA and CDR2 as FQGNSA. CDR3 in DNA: TGTGCCAGCAGCTTAGACAGCGTAAATCGCGAGCAGTACTTC. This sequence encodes CASSLDSVNREQYF.

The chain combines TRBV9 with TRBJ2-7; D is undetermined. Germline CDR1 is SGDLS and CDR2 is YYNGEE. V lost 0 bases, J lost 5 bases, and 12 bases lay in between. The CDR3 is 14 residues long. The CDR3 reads CASSVATRGDEQYF. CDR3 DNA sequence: TGTGCCAGCAGCGTAGCTACGCGAGGAGACGAGCAGTACTTC.

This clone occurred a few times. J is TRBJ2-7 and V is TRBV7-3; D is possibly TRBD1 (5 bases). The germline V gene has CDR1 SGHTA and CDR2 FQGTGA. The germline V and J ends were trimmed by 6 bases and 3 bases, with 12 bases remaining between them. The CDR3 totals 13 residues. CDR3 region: CASSKGSNYEQYF. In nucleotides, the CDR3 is TGTGCCAGCAGTAAGGGGTCAAACTACGAGCAGTACTTC.

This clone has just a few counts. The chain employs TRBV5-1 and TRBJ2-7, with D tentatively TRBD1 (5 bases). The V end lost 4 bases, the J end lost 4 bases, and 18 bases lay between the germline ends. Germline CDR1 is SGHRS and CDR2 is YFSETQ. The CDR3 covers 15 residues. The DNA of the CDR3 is TGCGCCAGCAGCCCGACTGTTAGGGGTGCGTACGAGCAGTACTTC. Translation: CASSPTVRGAYEQYF.

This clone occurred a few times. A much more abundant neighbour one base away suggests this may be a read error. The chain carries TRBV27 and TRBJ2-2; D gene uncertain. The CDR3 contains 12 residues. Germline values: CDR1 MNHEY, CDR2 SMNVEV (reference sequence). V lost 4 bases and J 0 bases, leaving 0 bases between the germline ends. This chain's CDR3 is CASSSNTGELFF. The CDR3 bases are TGTGCCAGCAGTTCGAACACCGGGGAGCTGTTTTTT.

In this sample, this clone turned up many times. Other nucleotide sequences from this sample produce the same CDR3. This CDR3 is CASSFDYTGELFF. CDR3 sequence (DNA): TGTGCCAGCAGCTTTGATTACACCGGGGAGCTGTTTTTT. The chain has TRBV7-9 and TRBJ2-2; D gene ambiguous. This CDR3 is 13 amino acids long. Between the trimmed V and J ends, which lost 3 bases and 3 bases, there was a span of 5 bases. Germline loops: CDR1 SEHNR, CDR2 FQNEAQ (reference sequence).

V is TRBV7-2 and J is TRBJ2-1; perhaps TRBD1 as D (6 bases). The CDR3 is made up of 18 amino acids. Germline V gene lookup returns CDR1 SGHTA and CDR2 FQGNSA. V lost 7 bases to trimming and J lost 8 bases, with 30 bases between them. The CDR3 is CASTNNPIGAGAVDEQFF. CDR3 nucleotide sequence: TGTGCCAGCACCAATAACCCTATTGGGGCAGGGGCTGTGGATGAGCAGTTCTTC.

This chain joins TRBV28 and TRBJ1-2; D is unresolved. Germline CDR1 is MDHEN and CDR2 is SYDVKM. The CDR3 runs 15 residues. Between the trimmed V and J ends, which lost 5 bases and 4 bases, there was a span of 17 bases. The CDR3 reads CASSDPGGWGYGYTF. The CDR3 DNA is TGTGCCAGCAGTGATCCCGGCGGGTGGGGCTATGGCTACACCTTC.

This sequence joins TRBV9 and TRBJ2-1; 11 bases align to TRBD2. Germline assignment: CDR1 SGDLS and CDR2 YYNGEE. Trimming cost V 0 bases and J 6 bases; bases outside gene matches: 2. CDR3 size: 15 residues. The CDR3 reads CASSVGTSGSNEQFF. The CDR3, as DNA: TGTGCCAGCAGCGTAGGGACTAGCGGGTCCAATGAGCAGTTCTTC.

CDR3 sequence: CASSELTGSGYTF. CDR3 in DNA: TGTGCCAGCAGTGAATTAACGGGTTCGGGCTACACCTTC. The rearrangement links TRBV6-1 to TRBJ1-2; D is uncertain. The V and J ends lost 2 bases and 8 bases respectively, with 12 bases between them. CDR1 MNHNS and CDR2 SASEGT come from the germline V gene. The CDR3 loop spans 13 amino acids.

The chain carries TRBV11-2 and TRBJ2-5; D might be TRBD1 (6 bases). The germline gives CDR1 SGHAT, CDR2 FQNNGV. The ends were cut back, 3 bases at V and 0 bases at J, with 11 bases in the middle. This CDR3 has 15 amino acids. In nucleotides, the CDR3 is TGTGCCAGCAGCTTGGGGGCCGGGGACCAAGAGACCCAGTACTTC. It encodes CASSLGAGDQETQYF.